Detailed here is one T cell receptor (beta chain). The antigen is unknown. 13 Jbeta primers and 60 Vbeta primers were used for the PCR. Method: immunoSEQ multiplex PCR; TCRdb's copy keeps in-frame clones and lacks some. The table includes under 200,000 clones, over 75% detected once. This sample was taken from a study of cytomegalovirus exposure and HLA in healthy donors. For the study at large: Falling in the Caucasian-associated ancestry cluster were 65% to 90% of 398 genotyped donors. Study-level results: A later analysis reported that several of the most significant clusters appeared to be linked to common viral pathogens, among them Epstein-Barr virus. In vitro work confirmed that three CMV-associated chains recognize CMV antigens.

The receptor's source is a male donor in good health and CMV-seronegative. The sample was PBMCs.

CDR3 protein: CASSIGQLLYSNQPQHF. In nucleotides, the CDR3 is TGTGCCAGTAGTATAGGACAGCTGCTCTATAGCAATCAGCCCCAGCATTTT. The genes are TRBV19 and TRBJ1-5; tentative D call: TRBD1 (5 bases). The germline V and J ends were trimmed by 1 base and 0 bases, with 13 bases remaining between them. The CDR3 totals 17 residues. CDR1 is LNHDA and CDR2 is SQIVND in the germline V gene (reference sequence).